A selection of T cell receptor beta chains follows, all from one sample in a study of blood T cell repertoires in COVID-19. Assay: immunoSEQ multiplex PCR; the TCRdb copy retains only in-frame clones and omits some. This table has about 160,000 clones, 82% appearing once. The sample comprised PBMCs or T cells enriched from blood (not recorded which). Receptors were obtained from a man in his 60s who had recovered from COVID-19. Each CDR3 is given with its conserved first and last residue. The D gene is left open where the match is weak. The size of a clone is reported for some rows only, either as once, few or many, or as a class for expanded clones.

d_gene,j_gene,abundance,v_gene,CDR3nt,CDR3aa
NA,TRBJ2-1,NA,TRBV6-1,TGTGCCAGCAGTGACCAGGGGAATGAGCAGTTCTTC,CASSDQGNEQFF
NA,TRBJ2-7,NA,TRBV5-6,TGTGCCAGCAGCCTGGGGTTGAGGGAAAGGTACGAGCAGTACTTC,CASSLGLRERYEQYF
NA,TRBJ2-5,NA,TRBV6-1,TGTGCCAGCAGTGTTCTTACCGCTGTACTTCAAGAGACCCAGTACTTC,CASSVLTAVLQETQYF
NA,TRBJ1-1,NA,TRBV19,TGTGCCAGTAGTATCCCGACAGAAATTAACACTGAAGCTTTCTTT,CASSIPTEINTEAFF
NA,TRBJ1-1,NA,TRBV14,TGTGCCAGCAGTACACATCTTAACACTGAAGCTTTCTTT,CASSTHLNTEAFF
TRBD1,TRBJ2-7,NA,TRBV5-4,TGTGCCAGCAGCTCACAGGGGGCCGGGGAGCAGTACTTC,CASSSQGAGEQYF
NA,TRBJ2-7,NA,TRBV14,TGTGCCAGCAGCCAAGATCCCCTAATCAGGCAAAAATATACCTACGAGCAGTACTTC,CASSQDPLIRQKYTYEQYF
NA,TRBJ2-7,NA,TRBV7-2,TGTGCCAGCAGCTTGCCCTCCAGGGACGAGCAGTACTTC,CASSLPSRDEQYF
TRBD1,TRBJ1-4,NA,TRBV4-2,TGTGCCAGCAGCCACCTTCGGGACAGACAGAATGAAAAACTGTTTTTT,CASSHLRDRQNEKLFF
NA,TRBJ1-2,once,TRBV29-1,TGCAGCGTTGAAGAGGGTGGCGTCCGAGGGGGCTATGGCTACACCTTC,CSVEEGGVRGGYGYTF
NA,TRBJ2-3,NA,TRBV3-1/TRBV3-2,TGTGCCAGCAGCCGCCAGACTAGCAGGGGCGGGGGTGATACGCAGTATTTT,CASSRQTSRGGGDTQYF
TRBD1,TRBJ1-2,NA,TRBV10-3,TGTGCCATCAGATCCGGGACAGGGGGGGGAGCTAACTATGGCTACACCTTC,CAIRSGTGGGANYGYTF
NA,TRBJ2-3,NA,TRBV5-6,TGTGCCAGCAGCTTGTCGCCGGGCACAGATACGCAGTATTTT,CASSLSPGTDTQYF
NA,TRBJ1-3,NA,TRBV19,TGTGCCAGTAGTATAGGTTACTCTGGAAACACCATATATTTT,CASSIGYSGNTIYF
NA,TRBJ2-3,NA,TRBV5-4,TGTGCCAGCAGCTTGACTCGGGGTGCGGAAGCAGATACGCAGTATTTT,CASSLTRGAEADTQYF
TRBD1,TRBJ2-4,NA,TRBV4-1,TGCGCCAGCAGCCGTTCCGGACAGGGGATGGAGGACATTCAGTACTTC,CASSRSGQGMEDIQYF
TRBD1,TRBJ2-7,NA,TRBV11-3,TGTGCCAGCAGTGGACAGGGGGCCTACGAGCAGTACTTC,CASSGQGAYEQYF